The 10 T cell receptor beta chains listed next were all sequenced from one sample in a study of a mutant IDH1 vaccine in newly diagnosed glioma. Here immunoSEQ multiplex PCR was the method, and the copy in TCRdb shows in-frame clones only, minus some. The sample shows tens of thousands of clones, approximately 90% of them seen only once. The time point was: baseline, week 1 (first vaccination visit). The treatment denotes: pre-vaccination baseline after standard-of-care therapy. The specimen was PBMCs, collected from a glioma patient treated with radiotherapy, temozolomide or both. These receptor sequences come from a woman between 40 and 55 years old with glioma.

This chain joins TRBV7-2 and TRBJ2-7; weak D call: TRBD1 (5 bases). The CDR3 has 12 amino acids. V lost 3 bases to trimming and J lost 13 bases, with 16 bases between them. CDR1 is SGHTA and CDR2 is FQGNSA in the germline V gene. CDR3 sequence: CASSFADKKAYF. Here the CDR3 DNA reads TGTGCCAGCAGCTTCGCGGACAAAAAGGCATACTTC.

The V call is TRBV29-1, the J call TRBJ2-3, with D hard to call. V lost 4 bases to trimming and J lost 0 bases, with 8 bases between them. The CDR3 consists of 13 residues. Per germline, CDR1 SQVTM and CDR2 ANQGSEA. The CDR3 bases are TGCAGCGTTGGAGTGGGGAGCACAGATACGCAGTATTTT. This encodes CSVGVGSTDTQYF.

The chain couples TRBV5-4 to TRBJ1-1; 8 bases agree with TRBD1. The CDR3 covers 13 residues. J lost 9 bases, V lost 4 bases, and 8 bases had no gene match. The germline V gene has CDR1 SGHNT and CDR2 YYREEE (reference sequence). The CDR3 nucleotides read TGTGCCAGCAGCCGGGACGACAGGGGCAAAGCTTTCTTT. Amino acids: CASSRDDRGKAFF.

The rearrangement joins TRBV5-6 to TRBJ1-4, with D unclear. The CDR3 length is 16 residues. CDR1 is SGHDT, CDR2 YYEEEE, per germline. V lost 0 bases to trimming and J lost 4 bases, with 13 bases between them. Here the CDR3 reads CASSLAVGQFNEKLFF. The CDR3 DNA sequence: TGTGCCAGCAGCTTGGCCGTAGGCCAGTTTAATGAAAAACTGTTTTTT.

The gene calls are TRBV10-2 and TRBJ1-5; D is undetermined. There are 13 residues in the CDR3. Germline V gives CDR1 WSHSY, CDR2 SAAADI. V was clipped by 2 bases and J by 0 bases, with 2 bases between them. CDR3 sequence (DNA): TGCGCCAGCAGTGAGGCTAGCAATCAGCCCCAGCATTTT. Translating it yields CASSEASNQPQHF.

V gene TRBV2 combines with J gene TRBJ2-1, with 12 bases aligning to TRBD2. In germline, CDR1 is SNHLY, CDR2 FYNNEI. The ends lost 10 bases at V and 4 bases at J; junction bases unmatched: 5. The CDR3 is 14 amino acids. CDR3 nucleotide sequence: TGTGCCACCTCGACTAGCGGGAGATACAATGAGCAGTTCTTC. As protein: CATSTSGRYNEQFF.

V gene TRBV27 combines with J gene TRBJ2-1; perhaps TRBD2 as D (6 bases). CDR1 and CDR2 from the germline V gene are MNHEY and SMNVEV (reference sequence). The CDR3 consists of 14 residues. Trimming cost V 3 bases and J 3 bases, with 9 bases left between them. The CDR3, as DNA: TGTGCCAGCAGTTTGCGGGGCCTCTACAATGAGCAGTTCTTC. It codes for CASSLRGLYNEQFF.

The genes are TRBV6-5 and TRBJ2-5, with a weak D call TRBD1 (5 bases). Between the trimmed V and J ends, which lost 7 bases and 2 bases, there was a span of 14 bases. Germline V lookup: CDR1 MNHEY, CDR2 SVGAGI. This CDR3 contains 14 residues. The CDR3 loop is CASTTPTGQETQYF. Here the CDR3 DNA reads TGTGCCAGCACCACACCAACAGGACAAGAGACCCAGTACTTC.

V usage is TRBV7-9 and J usage is TRBJ2-7; 13 bases map to TRBD2. V gave up 0 bases and J gave up 4 bases; unmatched junction bases: 0. The CDR3 has 15 residues. Germline-derived CDR1 and CDR2 are SEHNR and FQNEAQ (reference sequence). The CDR3 sequence: CASSLAGLAGYEQYF. CDR3 bases: TGTGCCAGCAGCTTAGCGGGACTAGCGGGATACGAGCAGTACTTC.

The chain is built from TRBV29-1 and TRBJ2-1; 11 bases agree with TRBD2. Germline V CDR1 and CDR2: SQVTM, ANQGSEA. Trimming removed 6 bases from V and 7 bases from J; junction bases left unmatched: 11. There are 15 residues in the CDR3. CDR3 loop: CSVLPLAGVANEQFF. In nucleotides, the CDR3 is TGCAGCGTCCTCCCACTAGCGGGAGTAGCAAATGAGCAGTTCTTC.